One sample yielded the 27 T cell receptor beta chains listed below, sequenced in a study of blood T cell repertoires in COVID-19. The data were produced by immunoSEQ multiplex PCR, yet TCRdb's version contains in-frame clones alone and is incomplete. The table has around 250,000 clones, approximately 89% seen once. The sequencing input was peripheral blood. These receptors all stem from a woman aged 55-69 years who had recovered from COVID-19.

To note about this clone: Different DNA sequences within this sample yield the same CDR3. The rearrangement uses TRBV6-5 and TRBJ1-6; D remains unclear. Germline CDR1 is MNHEY and CDR2 is SVGAGI. The CDR3 totals 16 residues. V was clipped by 2 bases and J by 0 bases, with 8 bases between them. The chain's CDR3 is CASSYGQSSYNSPLHF. CDR3 in DNA: TGTGCCAGCAGTTACGGGCAGAGCTCCTATAATTCACCCCTCCACTTT.

The chain is built from TRBV2 and TRBJ1-2, with D perhaps matching TRBD1 (6 bases). Germline V gene data show CDR1 as SNHLY and CDR2 as FYNNEI. The V gene lost 3 bases and the J gene lost 7 bases, with 6 bases spanning the gap. The CDR3 has 11 residues. The CDR3 protein is CASSEDSGYTF. The CDR3 DNA reads TGTGCCAGCAGTGAGGACAGTGGCTACACCTTC.

This chain connects TRBV28 to TRBJ2-7; TRBD2 agrees at 8 bases. V lost 5 bases and J lost 3; bases outside the gene matches: 18. The CDR3 runs 18 residues. Germline CDR1 is MDHEN and CDR2 is SYDVKM. The CDR3: CASSGPSWGAGVNYEQYF. The CDR3 DNA sequence: TGTGCCAGCAGTGGGCCCAGCTGGGGAGCGGGGGTTAACTACGAGCAGTACTTC.

The chain has TRBV4-3 and TRBJ1-6; D remains unclear. Per germline, CDR1 LGHNA and CDR2 YSLEER. This CDR3 spans 15 amino acids. The germline V and J ends were trimmed by 1 base and 4 bases, with 8 bases remaining between them. CDR3 residues: CASSQAEEYNSPLHF. The DNA of the CDR3 is TGCGCCAGCAGCCAAGCTGAGGAATATAATTCACCCCTCCACTTT.

The genes are TRBV28 and TRBJ2-1; 10 nucleotides align to TRBD2. The trim removed 5 bases at V and 5 bases at J, leaving 15 bases unmatched. The germline V gene encodes CDR1 MDHEN and CDR2 SYDVKM. This CDR3 is built from 18 residues. CDR3 in amino acids: CASSPTTSGGAGNNEQFF. The CDR3 nucleotides are TGTGCCAGCAGTCCTACGACCAGCGGGGGGGCGGGGAACAATGAGCAGTTCTTC. The full variable domain, rest sourced from reference TRBV28 and TRBJ2-1, is DVKVTQSSRYLVKRTGEKVFLECVQDMDHENMFWYRQDPGLGLRLIYFSYDVKMKEKGDIPEGYSVSREKKERFSLILESASTNQTSMYLCASSPTTSGGAGNNEQFFGPGTRLTVL.

This sequence joins TRBV28 and TRBJ2-5; D not certain. V was cut by 3 bases and J by 5 bases, with 7 bases left in between. This CDR3 is 12 amino acids long. CDR1 MDHEN and CDR2 SYDVKM come from the germline V gene. The CDR3 coding sequence is TGTGCCAGCAGTTTGTCCGCGGAGACCCAGTACTTC. Its translation: CASSLSAETQYF.

The rearrangement uses TRBV6-2 or TRBV6-3 and TRBJ1-2; no clear D gene. The V gene lost 6 bases and the J gene lost 5 bases, with 10 bases spanning the gap. Germline V lookup: CDR1 MNHEY, CDR2 SVGEGT. The CDR3 sequence is 12 residues long. CDR3 in amino acids: CASSLQLYGYTF. For the CDR3, the DNA is TGTGCCAGCAGCTTACAGTTATATGGCTACACCTTC.

The chain joins TRBV27 to TRBJ1-2; perhaps TRBD1 as D (6 bases). Germline V CDR1 and CDR2: MNHEY, SMNVEV (reference sequence). This CDR3 has 15 amino acids. The V end lost 6 bases, the J end lost 4 bases, and 18 bases lay between the germline ends. CDR3: CASSFHLGHSYGYTF. The CDR3 DNA is TGTGCCAGCAGCTTCCATCTGGGACATAGCTATGGCTACACCTTC.

This chain links TRBV25-1 with TRBJ2-7; D uncertain. Germline V CDR1 and CDR2: MGHDK, SYGVNS. There are 13 residues in the CDR3. Trimming removed 3 bases from V and 3 bases from J, with 9 bases in between. CDR3 amino acids: CASSERGNYEQYF. Here the CDR3 DNA reads TGTGCCAGCAGTGAGAGAGGAAACTACGAGCAGTACTTC.

The rearrangement links TRBV5-1 to TRBJ2-1, with a weak D call TRBD2 (6 bases). Trimming took off 0 bases at V and 12 bases at J, with 16 bases between the two ends. Per germline, CDR1 SGHRS and CDR2 YFSETQ. The CDR3 has 14 residues. CDR3 in DNA: TGCGCCAGCAGCTTGGATGGGTGGGGGGAATCGCAGTTCTTC. This translates into CASSLDGWGESQFF.

The chain carries TRBV6-4 and TRBJ2-3, with 12 bases lining up with TRBD1. Germline CDR1 reads MRHNA; CDR2 reads SNTAGT. V lost 4 bases to trimming and J lost 6 bases; unmatched junction nucleotides: 5. This CDR3 is 15 amino acids long. The CDR3 DNA is TGTGCCAGCAGTGCCGGGACAGGGGGCGATGATACGCAGTATTTT. Protein sequence: CASSAGTGGDDTQYF.

This sequence joins TRBV10-3 and TRBJ1-2, with D tentatively TRBD1 (5 bases). Germline values: CDR1 ENHRY, CDR2 SYGVKD. This CDR3 has 15 amino acids. V lost 3 bases and J 8 bases, leaving 19 bases between the germline ends. The CDR3 bases are TGTGCCATCAGTGACCCGACAGTGGGGCGAGGCGGCTACACCTTC. Translation gives CAISDPTVGRGGYTF.

The chain carries TRBV11-1 and TRBJ2-1, with 8 bases matching TRBD2. The CDR3 is made up of 15 amino acids. Germline-derived CDR1 and CDR2 are SGHAT and FQDESV (reference sequence). The trim removed 3 bases at V and 7 bases at J, leaving 8 bases unmatched. The DNA for the CDR3 is TGTGCCAGCAGCTTCCCCGGGGGGGGGCGGAATGAGCAGTTCTTC. It codes for CASSFPGGGRNEQFF.

This chain joins TRBV24-1 and TRBJ2-2; tentatively, D is TRBD2 (5 bases). Germline-derived CDR1 and CDR2 are KGHDR and SFDVKD. The CDR3 length is 13 residues. V was clipped by 6 bases and J by 6 bases, with 10 bases between them. The CDR3: CATSYEGSGELFF. CDR3 DNA: TGTGCCACCAGTTACGAGGGTTCCGGGGAGCTGTTTTTT.

This chain uses TRBV5-4 with TRBJ1-6, with unresolved D. V dropped 0 bases and J dropped 10 bases, with 14 bases sitting between them. Germline V gene lookup returns CDR1 SGHNT and CDR2 YYREEE (reference sequence). The CDR3 contains 15 residues. CDR3 residues: CASSLGGNPGSPLHF. The DNA for the CDR3 is TGTGCCAGCAGCTTGGGAGGCAATCCCGGGTCACCCCTCCACTTT. The full variable domain, in which reference TRBV5-4 and TRBJ1-6 provide the parts outside the CDR3, is ETGVTQSPTHLIKTRGQQVTLRCSSQSGHNTVSWYQQALGQGPQFIFQYYREEENGRGNFPPRFSGLQFPNYSSELNVNALELDDSALYLCASSLGGNPGSPLHFGNGTRLTVT.

This chain uses TRBV5-1 with TRBJ2-2; possible D gene TRBD2, 6 bases. CDR3 length: 16 amino acids. Looked up from germline, CDR1 is SGHRS and CDR2 is YFSETQ. With 3 bases removed from V and 6 bases from J, the gap between germline ends came to 18 bases. CDR3 coding DNA: TGCGCCAGCAGCTCTCCCCCAGCGGGCGGGGCCGGGGAGCTGTTTTTT. Protein: CASSSPPAGGAGELFF.

V gene TRBV18 combines with J gene TRBJ2-3, with 8 bases that match TRBD1. With V trimmed by 6 bases and J by 6 bases, 8 bases remained unmatched. Germline V gene sequence: CDR1 KGHSH, CDR2 LQKENI. There are 14 residues in the CDR3. The CDR3 loop is CASSGTGISDTQYF. The CDR3 nucleotides are TGTGCCAGCTCCGGGACAGGTATAAGTGATACGCAGTATTTT.

V and J are TRBV19 and TRBJ1-2, with 7 bases matching TRBD1. Germline CDR1 reads LNHDA; CDR2 reads SQIVND (reference sequence). V shed 4 bases, J shed 2 bases, and the junction held 7 bases outside the gene matches. The CDR3 is 15 amino acids. CDR3: CASSTPGGGNYGYTF. In DNA form, the CDR3 reads TGTGCCAGTAGTACCCCAGGGGGAGGAAACTATGGCTACACCTTC. Based on the CDR3 plus reference TRBV19 and TRBJ1-2, the full variable domain is DGGITQSPKYLFRKEGQNVTLSCEQNLNHDAMYWYRQDPGQGLRLIYYSQIVNDFQKGDIAEGYSVSREKKESFPLTVTSAQKNPTAFYLCASSTPGGGNYGYTFGSGTRLTVV.

V is TRBV2 and J is TRBJ1-3; TRBD1 matches at 9 bases. This CDR3 spans 17 amino acids. The V segment lost 4 bases and the J segment 5 bases; nucleotides outside the gene matches: 12. Germline assignment: CDR1 SNHLY and CDR2 FYNNEI. The CDR3 sequence: CASSGGTGLTGRNTIYF. CDR3 bases: TGTGCCAGCAGTGGGGGGACAGGGCTTACCGGCCGAAACACCATATATTTT.

The chain is built from TRBV12-3 or TRBV12-4 and TRBJ1-1, with no clear D. The V end was cut by 3 bases, the J end by 4 bases, with 6 bases between. This CDR3 has 12 residues. In nucleotides, the CDR3 is TGTGCCAGCAGTTTCAGTACCACTGAAGCTTTCTTT. Encoded protein: CASSFSTTEAFF.

The sample holds a few counts of this clone. The chain is built from TRBV7-3 and TRBJ1-2; perhaps TRBD1 as D (5 bases). CDR1 and CDR2 (germline): SGHTA, FQGTGA. Trimming stripped 6 bases from V and 5 bases from J, with 19 bases between. CDR3 length equals 15 residues. The CDR3 coding sequence is TGTGCCAGCAGTCAAGCGGGGACGGCCTTTTATGGCTACACCTTC. As protein: CASSQAGTAFYGYTF.

This rearrangement joins TRBV10-3 to TRBJ2-3, with 11 bases fitting TRBD1. Germline loops: CDR1 ENHRY, CDR2 SYGVKD. This CDR3 contains 14 residues. Trimming at V came to 6 bases and at J to 3 bases, leaving 2 bases not matched to a gene. The CDR3 nucleotides are TGTGCCATCAGAGGGGACAGGGGGACAGATACGCAGTATTTT. The encoded protein is CAIRGDRGTDTQYF.

The chain joins TRBV19 to TRBJ1-5; maybe TRBD1 (6 bases). The CDR3 has 15 amino acids. The V gene's germline CDR1 is LNHDA and CDR2 SQIVND (reference sequence). The V and J ends lost 7 bases and 0 bases respectively, with 13 bases between them. Here the CDR3 DNA reads TGTGCCAGTAATCAGGGGCAATATAGCAATCAGCCCCAGCATTTT. This translates into CASNQGQYSNQPQHF.

The rearrangement uses TRBV5-1 and TRBJ1-2, with D maybe TRBD1 (6 bases). V dropped 2 bases and J dropped 3 bases, with 11 bases sitting between them. Germline CDR1 is SGHRS and CDR2 is YFSETQ. This CDR3 region has 14 residues. This CDR3 is CASSFGGADYGYTF. CDR3 nucleotide sequence: TGCGCCAGCAGCTTTGGGGGCGCAGACTATGGCTACACCTTC.

V gene TRBV2 combines with J gene TRBJ2-3; 10 nucleotides line up with TRBD2. The CDR3 covers 15 residues. Per germline, CDR1 SNHLY and CDR2 FYNNEI. Trimming took 7 bases from V and 3 from J; bases not matched to a gene: 7. CDR3 DNA: TGTGCCAGCACCGGTCGTAGCGGGGGGACAGATACGCAGTATTTT. Translation: CASTGRSGGTDTQYF.

V usage is TRBV5-6 and J usage is TRBJ1-3; the match to TRBD1 covers 7 bases. The ends lost 4 bases at V and 0 bases at J; junction bases unmatched: 4. Germline CDR1 reads SGHDT; CDR2 reads YYEEEE. The CDR3 contains 15 residues. The CDR3 sequence: CASSGGQYSGNTIYF. The CDR3 DNA reads TGTGCCAGCAGCGGGGGACAGTACTCTGGAAACACCATATATTTT.

The chain recombines TRBV18 with TRBJ2-7; 8 bases line up with TRBD1. V shed 6 bases, J shed 2 bases, and the junction held 9 bases outside the gene matches. Germline V CDR1 and CDR2: KGHSH, LQKENI. This CDR3 spans 15 amino acids. This CDR3 reads CASSPGQDNPYEQYF. CDR3 bases: TGTGCCAGCTCGCCGGGACAGGACAACCCCTACGAGCAGTACTTC.